This T cell receptor beta chain is from a study of T cell responses to AZD1222 COVID-19 vaccine. Study as a whole: Second doses were pooled across both intervals (about 4 or about 12 weeks).

Profiling relied on immunoSEQ multiplex PCR, and the TCRdb table lists in-frame clones only, not all of them. Seen here are tens of thousands of clones, around 90% observed once, and the top ten hold around 5%. Comment on this clone: As yet, its antigen is unknown.

Germline-derived CDR1 and CDR2 are SGDLS and YYNGEE. The CDR3 totals 14 residues. V was pared by 0 bases and J by 6 bases, with 2 bases of the junction left unmatched. Notes on the study in general: It should be noted that donors were predominantly white British and more often female, and clonal diversity was possibly underestimated. An increase in Spike-specific TCR breadth and depth was observed after two AZD1222 doses. Repertoire sampling occurred only after the peak T cell response.

The chain couples TRBV9 to TRBJ2-3; 9 nucleotides match TRBD2. This clonotype was sampled from an adult in good health. The sample in question was peripheral blood, obtained on day 0 of AZD1222 vaccination. The CDR3 loop is CASSVGTSVDTQYF. The CDR3 nucleotides read TGTGCCAGCAGCGTAGGGACTAGCGTCGATACGCAGTATTTT.